The rows below give T cell receptor beta chains drawn from one sample of a study of T cells in Graves' hyperthyroidism and ophthalmopathy. TCRdb reprocessed the multiplex PCR reads via MiXCR and lists one record per CDR3 protein. The sample holds 650,000 to 850,000 distinct CDR3 sequences, roughly a sixth seen once. The sample was blood. Receptors originate from a woman aged 45-60 years with Graves' hyperthyroidism that later progressed to Graves' ophthalmopathy. The CDR3 runs from the conserved cysteine through the conserved F or W. Fields, in order: V gene, CDR3 protein.

v_gene: TRBV7-9
CDR3aa: CASSHGTRPDGYTF

v_gene: TRBV27
CDR3aa: CASSLSKRPGVTDTQYF

v_gene: TRBV30
CDR3aa: CAWSPLSGRTEAFF

v_gene: TRBV5-1
CDR3aa: CASSLVGQGGDEQFF

v_gene: TRBV7-3
CDR3aa: CASSSLLASSTDTQYF

v_gene: TRBV6-5
CDR3aa: CASSYSTGDSGNTIYF

v_gene: TRBV7-6
CDR3aa: CASSSPTGGGQETQYF

v_gene: TRBV7-2
CDR3aa: CASSLVPAGGPTDTQYF

v_gene: TRBV19
CDR3aa: CASSIPTNPGNTIYF

v_gene: TRBV18
CDR3aa: CASSRSTGQGGPYEQYF

v_gene: TRBV20-1
CDR3aa: CSAGRGRDYEQYF

v_gene: TRBV30
CDR3aa: CAWSETRDEQYF

v_gene: TRBV7-2
CDR3aa: CASSLAGFGFSAEAFF

v_gene: TRBV27
CDR3aa: CASSLSGQGLYEQFF

v_gene: TRBV11-2
CDR3aa: CASTPLRGPGGYTF

v_gene: TRBV6-2/TRBV6-3
CDR3aa: CASYTGYTGELFF

v_gene: TRBV5-5
CDR3aa: CASSPTPQVSYEQYF

v_gene: TRBV7-8
CDR3aa: CASSLGDLLGLEQYF

v_gene: TRBV3-1
CDR3aa: CASSQVLDVKEAFF

v_gene: TRBV20-1
CDR3aa: CSAHRDETQYF

v_gene: TRBV18
CDR3aa: CASSRPGGQEQFF

v_gene: TRBV3-1
CDR3aa: CASSPYSGTQYF

v_gene: TRBV6-5
CDR3aa: CASSYTRTGGDRSGYTF

v_gene: TRBV12-3/TRBV12-4
CDR3aa: CASSLIGRTEAFF

v_gene: TRBV20-1
CDR3aa: CSALIAGDTDTQYF

v_gene: TRBV4-2
CDR3aa: CASSQVEASGGGNEQFF

v_gene: TRBV30
CDR3aa: CAWSVGSGGYTF

v_gene: TRBV28
CDR3aa: CASYQIMNTEAFF

v_gene: TRBV7-9
CDR3aa: CASSPPLAGGLYNEQFF

v_gene: TRBV7-2
CDR3aa: CASSQLNGQFF

v_gene: TRBV2
CDR3aa: CASRPTLNTGELFF

v_gene: TRBV12-3/TRBV12-4
CDR3aa: CASSLHSPPNTGELFF

v_gene: TRBV12-5
CDR3aa: CASGLGQGVNYGYTF

v_gene: TRBV3-1
CDR3aa: CASSQGPREQYF

v_gene: TRBV25-1
CDR3aa: CASSEWGQRNTEAFF

v_gene: TRBV5-5
CDR3aa: CASSSLGVAEAFF

v_gene: TRBV2
CDR3aa: CASSPTGFQANYGYTF

v_gene: TRBV7-6
CDR3aa: CASSLEGGKVNVLTF

v_gene: TRBV7-9
CDR3aa: CASSLARGSGRTDTQYF

v_gene: TRBV20-1
CDR3aa: CSARDWTDTQYF

v_gene: TRBV2
CDR3aa: CASREGYGGGGTDTQYF

v_gene: TRBV7-3
CDR3aa: CASSPTGGEGYTF

v_gene: TRBV24-1
CDR3aa: CATSATEDYGYTF

v_gene: TRBV6-6
CDR3aa: CASSYSRVIDTEAFF

v_gene: TRBV7-8
CDR3aa: CASSFAGAKEAFF

v_gene: TRBV15
CDR3aa: CATSRGPYNQPQHF

v_gene: TRBV20-1
CDR3aa: CSARGRNRRDNQPQHF

v_gene: TRBV20-1
CDR3aa: CSARQGDTMNTEAFF

v_gene: TRBV7-9
CDR3aa: CASSFGVGYTEAFF

v_gene: TRBV12-3/TRBV12-4
CDR3aa: CASSSSEASGGRTEAFF

v_gene: TRBV7-9
CDR3aa: CASSNSGGLYNEQFF

v_gene: TRBV19
CDR3aa: CASSIRQGANEQFF

v_gene: TRBV6-1
CDR3aa: CASSTNSGPHYGYTF